Included here is one TCR beta chain sequence, with context. The junction had 8 bases not matched to a gene; V was cut back by 4 bases and J by 2 bases. The CDR3 runs to 16 residues. Germline V lookup: CDR1 SGHRS, CDR2 YFSETQ. Produced via immunoSEQ multiplex PCR; TCRdb's table is partial and in-frame only. The table includes a few hundred thousand clones, approximately 80% detected once. This sample was taken from a study of blood T cell repertoires in COVID-19. At the level of the study: COVID-19 samples collected from the United States, Italy and Spain covered acute and convalescent phases. T cells, B-cell-depleted T cells, or PBMCs supplied cDNA or gDNA.

The sequence came from an elderly woman with acute or convalescent COVID-19. This chain joins TRBV5-1 and TRBJ2-2, with TRBD1 identical over 7 bases. Sequenced: peripheral blood. The CDR3 DNA is TGCGCCAGCAGCCACTCCGGGACAGCAAACACCGGGGAGCTGTTTTTT. Protein sequence: CASSHSGTANTGELFF. Together with reference TRBV5-1 and TRBJ2-2, the CDR3 gives the full variable domain: KAGVTQTPRYLIKTRGQQVTLSCSPISGHRSVSWYQQTPGQGLQFLFEYFSETQRNKGNFPGRFSGRQFSNSRSEMNVSTLELGDSALYLCASSHSGTANTGELFFGEGSRLTVL.